Listed below are T cell receptor beta chains from one sample, sequenced in a study of blood T cell repertoires in COVID-19. Generated by immunoSEQ multiplex PCR, the TCRdb table keeps only in-frame clones and is missing some. The table has about 200,000 clones, roughly 90% seen once. The sample comprised peripheral blood. These receptors originate from a man aged 50-60 years with acute or convalescent COVID-19. The conserved cysteine and the conserved F or W are not part of the CDR3 here. Clone size is given for some rows only: seen once, a few or many times, or a class if the clone is expanded.

TRBJ2-1 TRBV11-2 . ASTPGASAF
TRBJ1-5 TRBV2 . ASNEQAGQPQH
TRBJ2-3 TRBV11-2 . ATSPADTQY
TRBJ1-3 TRBV11-3 . ASSRDSKAGNTIY
TRBJ2-6 TRBV28 . ASTLVWSLGGANVLT
TRBJ2-7 TRBV19 . ASARGLTYEQY
TRBJ1-2 TRBV6-6 . AARDDSPEVNYGYT
TRBJ1-4 TRBV6-5 . ASSYDRGGEKLF
TRBJ2-5 TRBV4-1 . ASSQWGTDAGETQY
TRBJ2-1 TRBV9 . ASSFTGTEQF
TRBJ2-1 TRBV3-1/TRBV3-2 few ASSQVSGLLFSNEQF
TRBJ1-6 TRBV27 . ASSLGGLDSPLH
TRBJ2-3 TRBV4-1 . ASSQDGQSTDTQY
TRBJ2-5 TRBV6-5 . ASSYSRTGGQETQY
TRBJ1-1 TRBV4-2 once ASSQDFSVSTEAF
TRBJ1-1 TRBV19 . ASTRQGNTEAF
TRBJ2-1 TRBV7-2 . ASSLWGGGSYNEQF
TRBJ1-2 TRBV29-1 . SAGQGGYGYT
TRBJ1-1 TRBV27 . ASWGHLNTEAF
TRBJ1-1 TRBV2 . ASRQGATEAF
TRBJ2-1 TRBV5-1 few ASSLSGRLDEQF
TRBJ2-2 TRBV19 . ASRTGQGYTGELF
TRBJ2-1 TRBV18 . ASSPLLGGTYNEQF
TRBJ1-2 TRBV15 . ATSLTGGNYGYT